A single sample gave rise to the 28 T cell receptor beta chains below, sequenced in a study of siplizumab effects on memory and regulatory T cells. The data were produced by immunoSEQ multiplex PCR, yet TCRdb's version contains in-frame clones alone and is incomplete. The repertoire holds approximately 100,000 clones, with just over 90% as singletons. Sequenced: Tregs sorted from blood. The receptors shown here come from a human donor in good health.

This clone appeared a single time. The chain is built from TRBV5-4 and TRBJ2-3; the match to TRBD2 covers 13 bases. This CDR3 spans 16 amino acids. The germline gives CDR1 SGHNT, CDR2 YYREEE (reference sequence). J was trimmed by 3 bases and V by 4 bases; bases with no gene match: 5. CDR3 sequence reads: CASSPGLAGATDTQYF. CDR3 in DNA: TGTGCCAGCAGCCCAGGACTAGCGGGAGCAACAGATACGCAGTATTTT.

The chain is built from TRBV28 and TRBJ2-2; 10 nucleotides align to TRBD2. V lost 3 bases and J lost 7; bases outside the gene matches: 5. Looked up from germline, CDR1 is MDHEN and CDR2 is SYDVKM. CDR3 length: 15 amino acids. The CDR3 loop is CASSLGLAGVGELFF. The DNA for the CDR3 is TGTGCCAGCAGTTTGGGCCTAGCGGGAGTCGGGGAGCTGTTTTTT.

J is TRBJ1-1 and V is TRBV27; TRBD1 is a possible D gene (5 bases). V lost 0 bases, J lost 2 bases, and 10 bases lay in between. Per germline, CDR1 MNHEY and CDR2 SMNVEV (reference sequence). This CDR3 is 15 amino acids long. The CDR3 loop reads CASSLSPRTNTEAFF. The CDR3 DNA sequence: TGTGCCAGCAGTTTATCACCCAGGACAAACACTGAAGCTTTCTTT.

The V call is TRBV11-2, the J call TRBJ2-1, with 12 bases aligning to TRBD2. This CDR3 is built from 14 residues. Germline values: CDR1 SGHAT, CDR2 FQNNGV. V was clipped by 4 bases and J by 6 bases; unmatched bases: 1. Here the CDR3 DNA reads TGTGCCAGCAGCTGGACTAGCGGGACCAATGAGCAGTTCTTC. It yields the protein CASSWTSGTNEQFF.

This clone occurred once. CDR3 coding DNA: TGTGCCAGCAGCTTAGACGGGAGGGGACAGGAGGCCCAGTACTTC. As protein: CASSLDGRGQEAQYF. V is TRBV7-8 and J is TRBJ2-5; D is perhaps TRBD1 or TRBD2 (8 bases each). The CDR3 is 15 residues long. The germline V gene encodes CDR1 SGHVS and CDR2 FQNEAQ. Trimming removed 1 base from V and 9 bases from J, with 18 bases in between. Drawing the rest from reference TRBV7-8 and TRBJ2-5, the complete variable domain is GAGVSQSPRYKVAKRGQDVALRCDPISGHVSLFWYQQALGQGPEFLTYFQNEAQLDKSGLPSDRFFAERPEGSVSTLKIQRTQQEDSAVYLCASSLDGRGQEAQYFGPGTRLLVL.

V is TRBV5-8 and J is TRBJ1-4, with a weak D call TRBD1 (5 bases). V was clipped by 4 bases and J by 2 bases, with 12 bases between them. The CDR3 length is 15 residues. The V gene's germline CDR1 is SGHTS and CDR2 YDEGEE. The DNA of the CDR3 is TGTGCCAGCAGCCGCCCTTGGGGGACTAATGAAAAACTGTTTTTT. It encodes CASSRPWGTNEKLFF.

The CDR3 DNA is TGTGCCAGCAGTTCAGACGGAAATGAGCAGTTCTTC. This sequence encodes CASSSDGNEQFF. The chain joins TRBV7-3 to TRBJ2-1; D remains unclear. The CDR3 loop spans 12 amino acids. Germline CDR1 and CDR2: SGHTA and FQGTGA. Deletions cut 6 bases from V and 7 bases from J, with 10 bases between.

The CDR3 DNA is TGTGCCAGTCGATTAGCCGTAAGCTCCTACAATGAGCAGTTCTTC. Translation gives CASRLAVSSYNEQFF. The chain links TRBV19 to TRBJ2-1, with D hard to call. The CDR3 has 15 residues. V lost 8 bases and J 0 bases, leaving 14 bases between the germline ends. Per the germline V gene, CDR1 is LNHDA and CDR2 is SQIVND (reference sequence).

The chain is built from TRBV5-1 and TRBJ1-4; D gene ambiguous. Trimming took 4 bases from V and 3 from J, leaving 13 bases between them. There are 15 residues in the CDR3. Germline V gene lookup returns CDR1 SGHRS and CDR2 YFSETQ. The CDR3 DNA sequence: TGCGCCAGCAGCCCCTGGACCGCACCTAATGAAAAACTGTTTTTT. This codes for CASSPWTAPNEKLFF.

This rearrangement joins TRBV11-2 to TRBJ2-1; D not certain. This CDR3 region has 13 residues. The V end was cut by 1 base, the J end by 5 bases, with 6 bases between. Germline CDR1 is SGHAT and CDR2 is FQNNGV. The CDR3 sequence is CASSLGFNNEQFF. DNA of the CDR3: TGTGCCAGCAGCTTAGGGTTCAACAATGAGCAGTTCTTC. Based on the CDR3 plus reference TRBV11-2 and TRBJ2-1, the full variable domain is EAGVAQSPRYKIIEKRQSVAFWCNPISGHATLYWYQQILGQGPKLLIQFQNNGVVDDSQLPKDRFSAERLKGVDSTLKIQPAKLEDSAVYLCASSLGFNNEQFFGPGTRLTVL.

The V gene is TRBV5-1, the J gene TRBJ2-5; D gene ambiguous. Trimming cost V 2 bases and J 10 bases, with 9 bases left between them. The CDR3 has 11 residues. Germline CDR1 SGHRS, CDR2 YFSETQ. CDR3 DNA: TGCGCCAGCAGCTTACTTAGGGTCCAGTACTTC. Amino acids: CASSLLRVQYF. Full variable domain (rest looked up from reference TRBV5-1 and TRBJ2-5): KAGVTQTPRYLIKTRGQQVTLSCSPISGHRSVSWYQQTPGQGLQFLFEYFSETQRNKGNFPGRFSGRQFSNSRSEMNVSTLELGDSALYLCASSLLRVQYFGPGTRLLVL.

The gene calls are TRBV7-3 and TRBJ2-1; TRBD2 aligns across 8 bases. The CDR3 consists of 14 residues. Trimming cost V 5 bases and J 3 bases; bases outside gene matches: 3. Germline V CDR1 and CDR2: SGHTA, FQGTGA. CDR3 coding DNA: TGTGCCAGCAGCGCCAGCGGGAGCTACAATGAGCAGTTCTTC. Residues: CASSASGSYNEQFF.

This chain uses TRBV5-1 with TRBJ2-1; D perhaps matches TRBD1 (5 bases). Deletions cut 9 bases from V and 0 bases from J, with 22 bases between. This CDR3 has 17 residues. CDR1 and CDR2 (germline): SGHRS, YFSETQ. The CDR3, as DNA: TGCGCCACCTCAAATGGAGCAGGGATGAGCTCCTACAATGAGCAGTTCTTC. It codes for CATSNGAGMSSYNEQFF.

The chain has TRBV13 and TRBJ2-3; no reliable D call. Trimming cost V 5 bases and J 6 bases, with 6 bases left between them. The CDR3 loop spans 11 amino acids. Germline V lookup: CDR1 PRHDT, CDR2 FYEKMQ (reference sequence). The CDR3 sequence is CASSLRDTQYF. The CDR3 nucleotides read TGTGCCAGCAGCCTTCGGGATACGCAGTATTTT.

The gene calls are TRBV7-9 and TRBJ2-5, with D tentatively TRBD1 (6 bases). The V and J ends lost 5 bases and 3 bases respectively, with 19 bases between them. Looked up from germline, CDR1 is SEHNR and CDR2 is FQNEAQ (reference sequence). The CDR3 runs 16 residues. DNA of the CDR3: TGTGCCAGCAGCATTAACTACAGGGTTCTGGAAGAGACCCAGTACTTC. Translating gives CASSINYRVLEETQYF.

The CDR3 region is CASSPRGGVNEKLFF. The CDR3 DNA reads TGTGCCAGCAGCCCGAGGGGGGGAGTTAATGAAAAACTGTTTTTT. The chain links TRBV9 to TRBJ1-4; a possible D gene is TRBD1 (6 bases). Per germline, CDR1 SGDLS and CDR2 YYNGEE. Between the trimmed V and J ends, which lost 4 bases and 4 bases, there was a span of 14 bases. The CDR3 is made up of 15 amino acids.

This chain joins TRBV27 and TRBJ2-1, with 11 bases identical to TRBD2. Germline V gene sequence: CDR1 MNHEY, CDR2 SMNVEV (reference sequence). The CDR3 runs 15 residues. V shed 6 bases and J 5 bases; nucleotides not matched to a gene: 6. The chain's CDR3 is CASSPSGRTNNEQFF. CDR3 nucleotides: TGTGCCAGCAGCCCTAGCGGGAGGACAAACAATGAGCAGTTCTTC.

The V and J genes are TRBV7-9 and TRBJ2-3; tentatively, D is TRBD1 or TRBD2 (5 bases each). Deletions cut 0 bases from V and 1 base from J, with 11 bases between. From germline, CDR1 is SEHNR and CDR2 FQNEAQ (reference sequence). The CDR3 has 16 residues. CDR3 nucleotides: TGTGCCAGCAGCTTAGCTCGGGGCGCGGGCACAGATACGCAGTATTTT. Encoded protein: CASSLARGAGTDTQYF.

The chain couples TRBV15 to TRBJ2-2; a weak D match, TRBD2 (7 bases). V shed 3 bases and J shed 7 bases, with 24 bases lying between them. The CDR3 totals 18 residues. CDR1 is LNHNV, CDR2 YYDKDF, per germline (reference sequence). CDR3 residues: CATSRGGGGVRDGGELFF. The CDR3 nucleotides are TGTGCCACCAGCAGGGGCGGGGGCGGCGTTAGAGATGGCGGGGAGCTGTTTTTT.

The chain employs TRBV5-6 and TRBJ1-1, with D perhaps matching TRBD1 (5 bases). The CDR3 sequence is 13 residues long. The germline V gene encodes CDR1 SGHDT and CDR2 YYEEEE. Deletions cut 0 bases from V and 11 bases from J, with 14 bases between. Here the CDR3 DNA reads TGTGCCAGCAGCTTGGTTGGGGCGCCAGGCGCTTTCTTT. Translated, it gives CASSLVGAPGAFF.

The chain's CDR3 is CAISDRADQETQYF. The CDR3 nucleotides read TGTGCCATCAGTGATAGGGCAGACCAAGAGACCCAGTACTTC. The rearrangement uses TRBV10-3 and TRBJ2-5; no reliable D call. The CDR3 contains 14 residues. V lost 3 bases and J lost 0, with 8 bases in between. Germline assignment: CDR1 ENHRY and CDR2 SYGVKD.

The V call is TRBV4-2, the J call TRBJ2-7, with 9 bases fitting TRBD2. J lost 0 bases, V lost 1 base, and 10 bases had no gene match. CDR1 is LGHNA and CDR2 is YNFKEQ in the germline V gene. The CDR3 runs 18 residues. CDR3 amino acids: CASSQVPHSGSHSYEQYF. CDR3 DNA sequence: TGTGCCAGCAGCCAAGTCCCCCATAGCGGGAGCCACTCCTACGAGCAGTACTTC.

V gene TRBV28 combines with J gene TRBJ2-4; a possible D gene is TRBD2 (7 bases). V lost 5 bases and J 6 bases, leaving 14 bases between the germline ends. The CDR3 covers 14 residues. CDR1 and CDR2 (germline): MDHEN, SYDVKM. DNA for the CDR3: TGTGCCAGCAGTACCGGAGGGGGGGGAAACATTCAGTACTTC. Translating it yields CASSTGGGGNIQYF.

The V call is TRBV5-1, the J call TRBJ2-1; 16 bases are shared with TRBD2. CDR1 is SGHRS and CDR2 is YFSETQ in the germline V gene. CDR3 size: 19 residues. The V and J ends lost 4 bases and 6 bases, in that order; junction bases with no gene match: 13. The CDR3 region is CASSTGLAGGPRRGNEQFF. The CDR3 DNA sequence: TGCGCCAGCAGCACGGGACTAGCGGGAGGGCCAAGGCGGGGCAATGAGCAGTTCTTC.

The V gene is TRBV5-1, the J gene TRBJ1-5, with no clear D. In germline, CDR1 is SGHRS, CDR2 YFSETQ. The V gene lost 0 bases and the J gene lost 2 bases, with 9 bases spanning the gap. CDR3 length: 15 residues. The CDR3 DNA follows: TGCGCCAGCAGCTTGGCTCCCGGGGGCAATCAGCCCCAGCATTTT. Protein sequence: CASSLAPGGNQPQHF.

The rearrangement links TRBV5-1 to TRBJ2-3, with no clear D. The V end was cut by 0 bases, the J end by 4 bases, with 9 bases between. Per germline, CDR1 SGHRS and CDR2 YFSETQ. This CDR3 region has 14 residues. CDR3 nucleotides: TGCGCCAGCAGCTTGGTTTCGGTAGCAGATACGCAGTATTTT. This sequence encodes CASSLVSVADTQYF.

The CDR3 bases are TGTGCCAGCTCACCACTCGGACCCGGTCGTAGCACAGATACGCAGTATTTT. It is translated as CASSPLGPGRSTDTQYF. The genes are TRBV18 and TRBJ2-3; D is uncertain. This CDR3 spans 17 amino acids. Per the germline V gene, CDR1 is KGHSH and CDR2 is LQKENI. The V end was cut by 1 base, the J end by 0 bases, with 14 bases between.

This rearrangement joins TRBV27 to TRBJ2-5; 7 bases map to TRBD1. CDR1 MNHEY and CDR2 SMNVEV come from the germline V gene (reference sequence). V shed 5 bases, J shed 5 bases, and the junction held 8 bases outside the gene matches. This CDR3 has 14 residues. The CDR3 region is CASSPFQGVETQYF. CDR3 sequence (DNA): TGTGCCAGCAGTCCGTTTCAGGGGGTGGAGACCCAGTACTTC.